The entry below describes one TCR beta chain. Its antigen is not identified. The data are from a study of T cell repertoires in cytomegalovirus infection. At the level of the study: Selection of CMV epitopes for the study included recently identified HLA-C-restricted and well-studied HLA-B-restricted ones. Public TCR beta signature analysis indicated the presence of both CMV infection and matching HLA type.

Study-wide findings and caveats: The ex vivo response was dominated by HLA-C-restricted CMV-specific TCR beta clonotypes. Public TCR beta family frequency separated CMV-and-HLA carriers, including in an independent cohort.

TCRdb fed the reads into MiXCR, producing one record per CDR3 protein. The table shows some 940,000 distinct CDR3 sequences, with roughly 30% occurring only once. The CDR3 is 14 residues long. CDR1 is LNHDA, CDR2 SQIVND, per germline (reference sequence). Trimming removed 3 bases from V and 0 bases from J, with 8 bases in between. This chain uses TRBV19 with TRBJ1-1; a possible D gene is TRBD1 (5 bases). The receptor's source is a human donor in good health (CMV status not recorded). Some clones in this sample may be carry-over from other donors' samples. The sequencing here drew on cultured CD8+ T cells from PBMCs, taken from culture after CMV antigen stimulation. The CDR3 nucleotides read TGTGCCAGTAGTATGATGACAGTGAACACTGAAGCTTTCTTT. Residues: CASSMMTVNTEAFF. Complete variable domain (other parts from reference TRBV19 and TRBJ1-1): DGGITQSPKYLFRKEGQNVTLSCEQNLNHDAMYWYRQDPGQGLRLIYYSQIVNDFQKGDIAEGYSVSREKKESFPLTVTSAQKNPTAFYLCASSMMTVNTEAFFGQGTRLTVV.